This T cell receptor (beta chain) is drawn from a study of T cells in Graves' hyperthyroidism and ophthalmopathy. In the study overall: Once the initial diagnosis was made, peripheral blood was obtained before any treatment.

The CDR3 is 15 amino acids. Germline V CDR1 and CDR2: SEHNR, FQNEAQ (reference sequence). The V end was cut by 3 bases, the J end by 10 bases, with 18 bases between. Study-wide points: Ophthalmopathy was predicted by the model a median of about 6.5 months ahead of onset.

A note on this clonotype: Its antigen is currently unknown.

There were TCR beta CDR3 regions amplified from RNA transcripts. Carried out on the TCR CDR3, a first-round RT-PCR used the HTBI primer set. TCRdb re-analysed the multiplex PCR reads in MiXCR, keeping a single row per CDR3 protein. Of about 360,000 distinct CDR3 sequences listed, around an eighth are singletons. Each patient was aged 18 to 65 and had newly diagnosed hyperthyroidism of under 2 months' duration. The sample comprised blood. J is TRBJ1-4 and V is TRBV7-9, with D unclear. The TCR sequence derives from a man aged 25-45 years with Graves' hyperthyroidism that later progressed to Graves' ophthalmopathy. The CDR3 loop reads CASSFNGPTEGKLFF. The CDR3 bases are TGTGCCAGCAGCTTTAATGGACCTACCGAAGGAAAACTGTTTTTT.